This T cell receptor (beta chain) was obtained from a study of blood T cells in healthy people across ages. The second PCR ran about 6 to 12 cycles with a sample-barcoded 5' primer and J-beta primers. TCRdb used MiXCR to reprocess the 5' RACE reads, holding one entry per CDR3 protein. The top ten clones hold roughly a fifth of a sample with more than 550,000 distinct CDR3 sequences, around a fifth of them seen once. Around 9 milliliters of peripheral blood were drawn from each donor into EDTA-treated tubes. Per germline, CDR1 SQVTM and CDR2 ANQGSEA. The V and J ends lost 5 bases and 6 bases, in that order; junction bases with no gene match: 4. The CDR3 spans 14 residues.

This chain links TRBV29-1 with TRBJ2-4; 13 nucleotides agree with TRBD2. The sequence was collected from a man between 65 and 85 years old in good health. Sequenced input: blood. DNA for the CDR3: TGCAGCGTTCGTACTAGCGGGGGGGTAAACATTCAGTACTTC. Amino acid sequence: CSVRTSGGVNIQYF. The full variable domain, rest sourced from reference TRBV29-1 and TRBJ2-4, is SAVISQKPSRDICQRGTSLTIQCQVDSQVTMMFWYRQQPGQSLTLIATANQGSEATYESGFVIDKFPISRPNLTFSTLTVSNMSPEDSSIYLCSVRTSGGVNIQYFGAGTRLSVL.